These 24 T cell receptor beta chains originate from one sample sequenced in a study of T cell clonotyping in hematopoietic cell transplantation. TCRdb's copy holds only in-frame clones and misses some; the assay was immunoSEQ multiplex PCR. The table has fewer than 3,500 clones, approximately 60% seen once. The sequenced sample was peripheral blood mononuclear cells, obtained 30 days after allogeneic stem cell transplant. Source of these receptors: a female patient between 30 and 40 years old who had an allogeneic stem cell transplant, so T cells may come from the graft donor. Some clones in this sample may be carry-over from other donors' samples.

The chain combines TRBV19 with TRBJ2-3; D perhaps matches TRBD2 (6 bases). The CDR3 is 15 residues long. Germline V gene data show CDR1 as LNHDA and CDR2 as SQIVND (reference sequence). The V gene lost 1 base and the J gene lost 7 bases, with 15 bases spanning the gap. The CDR3 sequence: CASSIAQTSEHTQYF. For the CDR3, the DNA is TGTGCCAGTAGTATAGCACAGACTAGTGAGCATACGCAGTATTTT.

The V gene is TRBV5-6, the J gene TRBJ1-2; 8 positions match TRBD1. Trimming at V came to 0 bases and at J to 6 bases, leaving 16 bases not matched to a gene. Germline CDR1 reads SGHDT; CDR2 reads YYEEEE. The CDR3 runs 18 residues. The CDR3 DNA is TGTGCCAGCAGCTTGGATGGTATCCTTCGGACAGGGAGACATGGCTACACCTTC. Amino acids: CASSLDGILRTGRHGYTF.

J is TRBJ2-5 and V is TRBV4-1, with no clear D. This CDR3 has 14 amino acids. CDR1 is MGHRA and CDR2 is YSYEKL in the germline V gene. The V end lost 2 bases, the J end lost 4 bases, and 11 bases lay between the germline ends. This CDR3 is CASSQFQAAETQYF. CDR3 nucleotide sequence: TGCGCCAGCAGCCAATTTCAGGCGGCAGAGACCCAGTACTTC.

J is TRBJ2-7 and V is TRBV5-6; TRBD2 agrees at 9 bases. Losses at the gene ends were 8 bases for V and 7 bases for J; bases not matched to a gene: 13. Germline CDR1 and CDR2: SGHDT and YYEEEE. CDR3 length equals 14 residues. The CDR3 reads CASALERGVGEQYF. DNA of the CDR3: TGTGCCAGTGCTCTAGAGCGGGGGGTAGGAGAGCAGTACTTC.

CDR3 loop: CASTPGTGLSEQYF. The CDR3 nucleotides read TGCGCCAGCACCCCGGGAACAGGGCTGAGCGAGCAGTACTTC. This chain joins TRBV5-1 and TRBJ2-7, with D perhaps TRBD1 (6 bases). The V and J ends lost 6 bases and 6 bases respectively, with 19 bases between them. The CDR3 totals 14 residues. Per the germline V gene, CDR1 is SGHRS and CDR2 is YFSETQ.

This rearrangement joins TRBV5-4 to TRBJ1-2; D remains ambiguous. This CDR3 comprises 11 residues. Germline loops: CDR1 SGHNT, CDR2 YYREEE (reference sequence). Trimming took 5 bases from V and 7 from J, leaving 9 bases between them. The CDR3, as DNA: TGTGCCAGCAGAACCGGACGTGGCTACACCTTC. Amino acids: CASRTGRGYTF.

The chain carries TRBV5-8 and TRBJ2-1; 11 bases agree with TRBD2. V dropped 0 bases and J dropped 8; count of bases not matched to a gene: 10. This CDR3 has 17 amino acids. The germline gives CDR1 SGHTS, CDR2 YDEGEE. CDR3 loop: CASSLVLAGGPWDEQFF. CDR3 in DNA: TGTGCCAGCAGCTTGGTTCTAGCGGGGGGCCCCTGGGATGAGCAGTTCTTC.

This sequence joins TRBV6-5 and TRBJ2-1, with D possibly matching TRBD1 (6 bases). Germline V gene lookup returns CDR1 MNHEY and CDR2 SVGAGI. The CDR3 sequence is 13 residues long. The ends were cut back, 2 bases at V and 9 bases at J, with 11 bases in the middle. The CDR3 DNA reads as TGTGCCAGCAGTTACAGTGGCAGGGGTGAGCAGTTCTTC. It translates to CASSYSGRGEQFF.

The chain is built from TRBV25-1 and TRBJ1-1, with D maybe TRBD1 (6 bases). This CDR3 is 11 amino acids long. Trimming took off 5 bases at V and 7 bases at J, with 8 bases between the two ends. CDR1 and CDR2 from the germline V gene are MGHDK and SYGVNS. The CDR3 sequence: CASSRGFEAFF. The CDR3 region has the DNA TGTGCCAGCAGTAGGGGGTTTGAAGCTTTCTTT.

This chain joins TRBV9 and TRBJ2-7, with TRBD2 as a possible D gene (6 bases). The CDR3 extends over 14 amino acids. The V end was cut by 4 bases, the J end by 0 bases, with 11 bases between. From germline, CDR1 is SGDLS and CDR2 YYNGEE. The CDR3 bases are TGTGCCAGCAGCCCACAGACTAGCTCCTACGAGCAGTACTTC. It is translated as CASSPQTSSYEQYF.

This chain joins TRBV7-9 and TRBJ2-2; D gene unclear. Germline CDR1 SEHNR, CDR2 FQNEAQ (reference sequence). The CDR3 is made up of 12 amino acids. Deletions cut 2 bases from V and 5 bases from J, with 3 bases between. CDR3 in DNA: TGTGCCAGCAGCTTACGGACCGGGGAGCTGTTTTTT. Translating it yields CASSLRTGELFF.

This clone was seen more than once but under ten times. The V gene is TRBV14, the J gene TRBJ1-5; D possibly corresponds to TRBD1 (5 bases). CDR1 is SGHDN, CDR2 FVKESK, per germline. This CDR3 spans 14 amino acids. Trimming stripped 2 bases from V and 4 bases from J, with 9 bases between. CDR3 nucleotide sequence: TGTGCCAGCAGCCAACAGGGATGGAATCAGCCCCAGCATTTT. It codes for CASSQQGWNQPQHF.

This chain uses TRBV28 with TRBJ2-1, with a weak D call TRBD2 (5 bases). Germline CDR1 and CDR2: MDHEN and SYDVKM. Trimming took off 5 bases at V and 4 bases at J, with 18 bases between the two ends. There are 16 residues in the CDR3. The CDR3 coding sequence is TGTGCCAGCAGTCCACTGGGAGCGGTGGGGTACAATGAGCAGTTCTTC. It translates to CASSPLGAVGYNEQFF.

The rearrangement joins TRBV15 to TRBJ2-7; 8 nucleotides align to TRBD1. CDR3 length: 14 residues. Germline V gene data show CDR1 as LNHNV and CDR2 as YYDKDF (reference sequence). Trimming removed 5 bases from V and 2 bases from J; junction bases left unmatched: 5. The CDR3 DNA is TGTGCCACCAGCCAAGACAGGGGACCCTACGAGCAGTACTTC. Its protein is CATSQDRGPYEQYF.

This clone was found a few times. The chain joins TRBV7-9 to TRBJ1-1; 11 positions match TRBD1. The CDR3 runs to 14 residues. The V segment lost 5 bases and the J segment 4 bases; nucleotides outside the gene matches: 3. Per the germline V gene, CDR1 is SEHNR and CDR2 is FQNEAQ (reference sequence). For the CDR3, the DNA is TGTGCCAGCAGCCTGGGACAGGGGGTCACTGAAGCTTTCTTT. Its protein product is CASSLGQGVTEAFF. Using reference TRBV7-9 and TRBJ1-1 for the parts outside the CDR3, the full variable domain is DTGVSQNPRHKITKRGQNVTFRCDPISEHNRLYWYRQTLGQGPEFLTYFQNEAQLEKSRLLSDRFSAERPKGSFSTLEIQRTEQGDSAMYLCASSLGQGVTEAFFGQGTRLTVV.

The chain has TRBV4-3 and TRBJ1-1; D perhaps matches TRBD1 (6 bases). The CDR3 has 13 residues. Germline lookup yields CDR1 LGHNA and CDR2 YSLEER. V gave up 1 base and J gave up 4 bases, with 7 bases separating them. The CDR3 loop is CASSQGRGTEAFF. CDR3 nucleotide sequence: TGCGCCAGCAGCCAAGGCAGGGGCACTGAAGCTTTCTTT.

This clone is classed as medium-sized. The chain couples TRBV6-5 to TRBJ1-1; TRBD1 is a possible D gene (5 bases). The CDR3 is 13 residues long. The V gene's germline CDR1 is MNHEY and CDR2 SVGAGI. Trimming left V 6 bases short and J 1 base short, with 9 bases between. CDR3 in DNA: TGTGCCAGCAGCTCGGGACGGAACACTGAAGCTTTCTTT. It specifies CASSSGRNTEAFF.

This clone occurred a few times. The J gene is TRBJ1-1, the V gene TRBV7-9; D not resolved. Germline V gene data show CDR1 as SEHNR and CDR2 as FQNEAQ (reference sequence). Between the trimmed V and J ends, which lost 5 bases and 11 bases, there was a span of 15 bases. The CDR3 totals 12 residues. This chain's CDR3 is CASSPKPTGAFF. The CDR3 bases are TGTGCCAGCAGCCCAAAACCTACGGGGGCTTTCTTT.

The J gene is TRBJ2-7, the V gene TRBV11-2, with unresolved D. Germline assignment: CDR1 SGHAT and CDR2 FQNNGV. The V end lost 0 bases, the J end lost 7 bases, and 10 bases lay between the germline ends. CDR3 length: 13 residues. CDR3 loop: CASSLDSTGEQYF. The CDR3 DNA is TGTGCCAGCAGCTTAGATTCGACCGGGGAGCAGTACTTC. The complete variable domain, with remaining parts taken from reference TRBV11-2 and TRBJ2-7, reads EAGVAQSPRYKIIEKRQSVAFWCNPISGHATLYWYQQILGQGPKLLIQFQNNGVVDDSQLPKDRFSAERLKGVDSTLKIQPAKLEDSAVYLCASSLDSTGEQYFGPGTRLTVT.

This clone occurred a few times. The chain links TRBV9 to TRBJ2-3; D uncertain. V dropped 0 bases and J dropped 0 bases, with 8 bases sitting between them. The germline gives CDR1 SGDLS, CDR2 YYNGEE. CDR3 length: 15 residues. The CDR3 spells CASSVEDGSTDTQYF. Written as DNA, the CDR3 is TGTGCCAGCAGCGTAGAAGACGGAAGCACAGATACGCAGTATTTT.

The chain carries TRBV19 and TRBJ1-2; no reliable D call. Germline loops: CDR1 LNHDA, CDR2 SQIVND (reference sequence). The CDR3 totals 15 residues. The V gene lost 3 bases and the J gene lost 3 bases, with 14 bases spanning the gap. In nucleotides, the CDR3 is TGTGCCAGTAGTATTGCGGGCGGACTGTACTATGGCTACACCTTC. Translation: CASSIAGGLYYGYTF. The full variable domain, its missing parts supplied by reference TRBV19 and TRBJ1-2, is DGGITQSPKYLFRKEGQNVTLSCEQNLNHDAMYWYRQDPGQGLRLIYYSQIVNDFQKGDIAEGYSVSREKKESFPLTVTSAQKNPTAFYLCASSIAGGLYYGYTFGSGTRLTVV.

On this clone itself: Other DNA sequences in this sample translate to the same CDR3. The chain is built from TRBV30 and TRBJ1-5; no definite D call. With 0 bases removed from V and 0 bases from J, the gap between germline ends came to 9 bases. Germline V CDR1 and CDR2: GTSNPN, SVGIG (reference sequence). The CDR3 is 15 amino acids. The CDR3 sequence: CAWSVGSSSNQPQHF. The DNA of the CDR3 is TGTGCCTGGAGTGTGGGCAGCTCTAGCAATCAGCCCCAGCATTTT.

The CDR3, as DNA: TGTGCCACCTCCCCGGGCCCGACTAGCACAGATACGCAGTATTTT. This encodes CATSPGPTSTDTQYF. This chain uses TRBV6-5 with TRBJ2-3; no definite D call. Germline V gene data show CDR1 as MNHEY and CDR2 as SVGAGI. Trimming removed 10 bases at V and 0 bases at J, with 17 bases between. The CDR3 covers 15 residues.

The chain couples TRBV6-1 to TRBJ2-7; D is unclear. Germline assignment: CDR1 MNHNS and CDR2 SASEGT. V shed 11 bases and J shed 6 bases, with 11 bases lying between them. This CDR3 region has 10 residues. The CDR3 DNA is TGTGCCCTCAGCTTAGGCGAGCAGTACTTC. This encodes CALSLGEQYF.